These T cell receptor beta chains were read from a single sample in a study of T cell repertoires in cytomegalovirus infection. What these receptors recognize is not known. Via MiXCR, TCRdb re-called the reads, giving one row per CDR3 protein. The sample shows 90,000 to 110,000 distinct CDR3 sequences, less than 30% of them seen only once. The sequencing used CD8+ T cells from cultured PBMCs, collected from culture after CMV antigen stimulation. These receptors all stem from a human donor in good health (CMV status not recorded). Some clones in this sample may be carry-over from other donors' samples. CDR3s include the opening cysteine and the closing phenylalanine or tryptophan. The D gene is left open where the match is weak. For some rows the clone size is stated as once, few or many, or as a class when expanded; others skip it.

>.|TRBV10-3|few|TRBJ1-1
TGTGCCATCAGCCCCGGGACACCCAACACTGAAGCTTTCTTT
CAISPGTPNTEAFF
>.|TRBV6-1|many|TRBJ2-2
TGTGCCAGCAGTACTGGGGACACCCTTAACACCGGGGAGCTGTTTTTT
CASSTGDTLNTGELFF
>.|TRBV27|few|TRBJ1-2
TGTGCCAGCAGTCCTGCCAGGGGTTATGGCTACACCTTC
CASSPARGYGYTF
>.|TRBV5-5|.|TRBJ2-5
TGTGCCAGCAGCTTGGGGACATGGGAGACCCAGTACTTC
CASSLGTWETQYF
>TRBD1|TRBV7-6|.|TRBJ1-4
TGTGCCAGCAGCTTAGATTATATAACCGGGACAGATGAAAAACTGTTTTTT
CASSLDYITGTDEKLFF
>TRBD1|TRBV28|many|TRBJ1-2
TGTGCCAGCAGTCCCAGCCGGGACAGCACTAACTATGGCTACACCTTC
CASSPSRDSTNYGYTF
>.|TRBV6-5|.|TRBJ2-1
TGTGCCAGCAGTTACCCCACTGGAGCTAAAAATGAGCAGTTCTTC
CASSYPTGAKNEQFF
>.|TRBV6-5|many|TRBJ2-1
TGTGCCAGCAGTTATTCGTCAGGGGTGACCTACAATGAGCAGTTCTTC
CASSYSSGVTYNEQFF
>.|TRBV6-1|.|TRBJ1-4
TGTGCCAGCACCCTAACCGGTGGGTATCAGGAAAAACTGTTTTTT
CASTLTGGYQEKLFF
>.|TRBV4-1|.|TRBJ1-2
TGCGCCATCCTAGACTACTATGGCTACACCTTC
CAILDYYGYTF
>.|TRBV6-1|.|TRBJ2-7
TGTGCCAGCAGCCAAACAGGTACCTACGAGCAGTACTTC
CASSQTGTYEQYF
>.|TRBV30|few|TRBJ2-3
TGTGCCTGGGATTTAAGCACAGATACGCAGTATTTT
CAWDLSTDTQYF
>.|TRBV2|few|TRBJ2-4
TGTGCCAGCAGCTGGCAACTAGCCAAAAACATTCAGTACTTC
CASSWQLAKNIQYF
>TRBD2|TRBV27|.|TRBJ2-7
TGTGCCAGCAGTCCCGCGGAGCGGGGGTACGAGCAGTACTTC
CASSPAERGYEQYF
>.|TRBV7-7|.|TRBJ1-4
TGTGCCAGCAGCCGCCTCGGGGGAAAACTGTTTTTT
CASSRLGGKLFF
>TRBD1|TRBV25-1|few|TRBJ1-6
TGTGCCAGCAGTGATTCGGGGACAGTTTTGAATTCACCCCTCCACTTT
CASSDSGTVLNSPLHF
>.|TRBV28|.|TRBJ2-1
TGTGCCAGCAGTTTATTGGTCAATGAGCAGTTCTTC
CASSLLVNEQFF
>.|TRBV6-1|.|TRBJ2-3
TGTGCCAGCAGTGAAGATCGCAGCCTAGTAGCAGATACGCAGTATTTT
CASSEDRSLVADTQYF
>TRBD1|TRBV7-6|many|TRBJ2-1
TGTGCCAGCAGCCCAGAACCGGGACAGGGCTACAATGAGCAGTTCTTC
CASSPEPGQGYNEQFF
>.|TRBV7-8|few|TRBJ2-6
TGTGCCAGCAGCTTAGAACCCCAGGGGTTTGGGGCCAACGTCCTGACTTTC
CASSLEPQGFGANVLTF
>TRBD2|TRBV4-2|.|TRBJ2-2
TGTGCCAGCAGCCAAGCGGGGGGGATCTCCGGGGAGCTGTTTTTT
CASSQAGGISGELFF
>TRBD1|TRBV7-8|.|TRBJ1-2
TGTGCCAGCAACCTCCTATCGGGGACAGACTATGGCTACACCTTC
CASNLLSGTDYGYTF
>.|TRBV2|many|TRBJ1-3
TGTGCCAGCAGTGAAGCGGGGGGCTCTGGAAACACCATATATTTT
CASSEAGGSGNTIYF
>.|TRBV7-9|many|TRBJ2-3
TGTGCCAGCAGCTCCCCAGGGGTAGATACGCAGTATTTT
CASSSPGVDTQYF
>TRBD1|TRBV7-9|few|TRBJ1-1
TGTGCCAGCAGAGGACAGGGCGGGGCTGAAGCTTTCTTT
CASRGQGGAEAFF
>.|TRBV7-8|few|TRBJ2-7
TGTGCCAGCAGCGAGGGAATAATGTCCTACGAGCAGTACTTC
CASSEGIMSYEQYF
>.|TRBV28|many|TRBJ1-5
TGTGCCAGCAGTTTATCCCCTCCGGGCGGCAATCAGCCCCAGCATTTT
CASSLSPPGGNQPQHF
>TRBD1|TRBV7-9|.|TRBJ2-2
TGTGCCAGCAGCTTAGCCTGGGACAGGGGACGCACCGGGGAGCTGTTTTTT
CASSLAWDRGRTGELFF
>.|TRBV12-3/TRBV12-4|many|TRBJ1-5
TGTGCCAGCAGTCCCGGTTTGAATCAGCCCCAGCATTTT
CASSPGLNQPQHF
>.|TRBV19|.|TRBJ1-4
TGTGCCAGTAGTAGCCGATCTAATGAAAAACTGTTTTTT
CASSSRSNEKLFF
>.|TRBV5-6|few|TRBJ2-7
TGTGCCAGCAGCTTGGTCCAGGGGAGCAACGAGCAGTACTTC
CASSLVQGSNEQYF
>TRBD2|TRBV7-2|many|TRBJ2-3
TGTGCCAGCAGCTTAATAGCGGGAGATTCAGATACGCAGTATTTT
CASSLIAGDSDTQYF
>TRBD2|TRBV7-2|many|TRBJ2-3
TGTGCCAGCAGCCTTGAACTAGCGGGGGGGCCAGATACGCAGTATTTT
CASSLELAGGPDTQYF